The 10 T cell receptor beta chains listed next were all sequenced from one sample in a study of CD8+CD57+ T cells in acquired aplastic anemia. For CDR3 and TCR beta VDJ profiling, genomic DNA was the template used. Each CDR3 protein is one row after TCRdb ran MiXCR on the reads. Of about 220,000 distinct CDR3 sequences in the sample, roughly 35% were seen once. The sample consisted of sorted CD4+, CD8+, or CD8+CD57+ T cells (not recorded which) from PBMCs. These receptors were collected from a human donor in good health, serving as a control.

The chain joins TRBV10-3 to TRBJ2-7, with a tentative D call TRBD1 (6 bases). This CDR3 is 14 amino acids long. Trimming cost V 10 bases and J 6 bases, with 22 bases left between them. Germline values: CDR1 ENHRY, CDR2 SYGVKD. CDR3 region: CASSPGGGRAEQYF. CDR3 sequence (DNA): TGTGCCAGCTCACCAGGTGGGGGCAGGGCCGAGCAGTACTTC.

The chain is built from TRBV7-2 and TRBJ1-5; the D is unclear. The length of the CDR3 is 13 residues. Trimming pared 2 bases from V and 3 bases from J, leaving 5 bases between. Per germline, CDR1 SGHTA and CDR2 FQGNSA. The DNA of the CDR3 is TGTGCCAGCAGCTTAAGGGCCAATCAGCCCCAGCATTTT. Protein sequence: CASSLRANQPQHF.

This clonotype was counted between two and nine times. The junction does not match germline at one end; this may be a read error. The rearrangement joins TRBV20-1 to TRBJ1-2, with 7 positions matching TRBD1. Germline V gives CDR1 DFQATT, CDR2 SNEGSKA (reference sequence). The CDR3 covers 15 residues. CDR3: CSARETGTENYGYAF. The CDR3 bases are TGCAGTGCTAGGGAAACTGGGACAGAGAACTATGGCTACGCCTTC.

This clonotype was counted many times. The chain employs TRBV5-1 and TRBJ2-7; D uncertain. Germline assignment: CDR1 SGHRS and CDR2 YFSETQ. This CDR3 has 13 amino acids. The V and J ends lost 0 bases and 2 bases respectively, with 6 bases between them. Here the CDR3 reads CASSLGFTYEQYF. The DNA of the CDR3 is TGCGCCAGCAGCTTGGGGTTCACCTACGAGCAGTACTTC.

The CDR3 region is CASSVDPGRVGYTF. CDR3 nucleotides: TGTGCCAGCAGCGTAGATCCAGGGCGAGTAGGCTACACCTTC. V and J are TRBV9 and TRBJ1-2, with D possibly being TRBD1 (5 bases). The CDR3 has 14 amino acids. The V gene lost 0 bases and the J gene lost 8 bases, with 14 bases spanning the gap. From germline, CDR1 is SGDLS and CDR2 YYNGEE.

On this clonotype itself: This may come from a read error, since a much larger clone is one base off. The chain employs TRBV10-3 and TRBJ2-3; D might be TRBD1 (8 bases). Germline CDR1 is ENHRY and CDR2 is SYGVKD. CDR3 size: 13 residues. CDR3: CANSYRGGDTQYF. Here the CDR3 DNA reads TGTGCCAACAGTTACAGGGGGGGCGATACGCAGTATTTT.

This clonotype appeared many times. The rearrangement links TRBV7-9 to TRBJ2-7, with no clear D. V lost 0 bases and J lost 3, with 6 bases in between. The CDR3 contains 13 residues. Germline lookup yields CDR1 SEHNR and CDR2 FQNEAQ (reference sequence). As DNA, the CDR3 is TGTGCCAGCAGCTTAGCAGGGATCTACGAGCAGTACTTC. Its protein is CASSLAGIYEQYF.

This clonotype was found many times. The rearrangement links TRBV4-1 to TRBJ1-2, with TRBD1 identical over 9 bases. Trimming at V came to 4 bases and at J to 7 bases, leaving 10 bases not matched to a gene. The CDR3 is 15 residues long. Germline V CDR1 and CDR2: MGHRA, YSYEKL. CDR3 sequence reads: CASSPGTGTRGGYTF. CDR3 nucleotides: TGCGCCAGCAGCCCCGGGACAGGGACTAGAGGTGGCTACACCTTC.

With regard to this clonotype: It may be a read error: a sequence one base away is much more abundant. The gene calls are TRBV12-3 or TRBV12-4 and TRBJ1-1; D not resolved. The germline V and J ends were trimmed by 4 bases and 3 bases, with 9 bases remaining between them. The CDR3 runs to 13 residues. The CDR3 sequence is CASSSGRYTEAFF. Written as DNA, the CDR3 is TGTGCCAGCAGTTCCGGCAGGTACACTGAAGCTTTCTTT.

Ten or more counts support this clonotype. J is TRBJ2-7 and V is TRBV7-2, with 9 nucleotides matching TRBD2. Germline-derived CDR1 and CDR2 are SGHTA and FQGNSA. The CDR3 spans 15 residues. The ends lost 5 bases at V and 9 bases at J; junction bases unmatched: 14. In DNA form, the CDR3 reads TGTGCCAGCAGCCCCCCGGGGGCGGCAGCGGGGGGGCAGTACTTC. Translating gives CASSPPGAAAGGQYF.